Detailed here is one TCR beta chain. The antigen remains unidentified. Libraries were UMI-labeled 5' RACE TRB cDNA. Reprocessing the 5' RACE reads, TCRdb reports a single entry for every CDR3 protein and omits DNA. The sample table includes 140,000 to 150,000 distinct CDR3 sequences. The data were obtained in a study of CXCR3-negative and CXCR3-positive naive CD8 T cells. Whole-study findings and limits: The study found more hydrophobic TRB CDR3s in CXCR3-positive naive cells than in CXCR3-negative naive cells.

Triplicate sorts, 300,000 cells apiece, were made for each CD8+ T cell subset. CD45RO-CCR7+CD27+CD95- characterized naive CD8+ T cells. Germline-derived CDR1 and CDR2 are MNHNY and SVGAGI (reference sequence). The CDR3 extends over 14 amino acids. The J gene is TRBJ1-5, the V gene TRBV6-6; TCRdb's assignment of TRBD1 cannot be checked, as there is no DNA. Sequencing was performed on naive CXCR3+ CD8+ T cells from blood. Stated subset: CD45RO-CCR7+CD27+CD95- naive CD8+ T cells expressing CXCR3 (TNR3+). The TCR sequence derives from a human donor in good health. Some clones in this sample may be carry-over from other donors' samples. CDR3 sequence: CASSLQVTGQPQHF.